The present T cell receptor beta chain was sequenced within a study of T cell responses to AZD1222 COVID-19 vaccine. Study information: Pooled samples include second doses given at about 4 or 12 weeks. Whole-study results and caveats: Among vaccine-associated CD4 TCRs, coverage spanned spike, with dominance at 160-218 and 743-854. Mostly white British, mostly female donors; authors suggested clonal diversity may be underestimated. An increase in Spike-specific TCR breadth and depth was observed after two AZD1222 doses.

Details on this clone: Its specificity is unknown.

The data were produced by immunoSEQ multiplex PCR, yet TCRdb's version contains in-frame clones alone and is incomplete. The sample records 85,000 to 110,000 clones, roughly 88% being singletons. The specimen was peripheral blood, collected on day 0 of AZD1222 vaccination. The TCR originated in an adult in good health.

Here the CDR3 reads CAWSKTRGLGYTF. Written as DNA, the CDR3 is TGTGCCTGGAGTAAAACCAGGGGGCTTGGCTACACCTTC. J is TRBJ1-2 and V is TRBV30; 8 bases agree with TRBD1. This CDR3 has 13 residues. J was trimmed by 7 bases and V by 2 bases; bases with no gene match: 6. The germline gives CDR1 GTSNPN, CDR2 SVGIG (reference sequence). Full variable domain (missing parts from reference TRBV30 and TRBJ1-2): SQTIHQWPATLVQPVGSPLSLECTVEGTSNPNLYWYRQAAGRGLQLLFYSVGIGQISSEVPQNLSASRPQDRQFILSSKKLLLSDSGFYLCAWSKTRGLGYTFGSGTRLTVV.